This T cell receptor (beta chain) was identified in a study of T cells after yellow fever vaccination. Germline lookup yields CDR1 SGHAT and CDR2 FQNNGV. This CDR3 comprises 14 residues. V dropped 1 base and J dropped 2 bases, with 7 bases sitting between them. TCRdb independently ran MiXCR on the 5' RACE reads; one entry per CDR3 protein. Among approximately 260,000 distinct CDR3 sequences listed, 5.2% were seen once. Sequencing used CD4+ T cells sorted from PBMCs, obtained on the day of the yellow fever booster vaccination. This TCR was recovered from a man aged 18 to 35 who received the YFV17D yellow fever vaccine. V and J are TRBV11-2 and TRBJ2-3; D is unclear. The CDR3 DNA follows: TGTGCCAGCAGCTTAGTTGCGCCCACAGATACGCAGTATTTT. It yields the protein CASSLVAPTDTQYF. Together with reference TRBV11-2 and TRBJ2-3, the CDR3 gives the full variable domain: EAGVAQSPRYKIIEKRQSVAFWCNPISGHATLYWYQQILGQGPKLLIQFQNNGVVDDSQLPKDRFSAERLKGVDSTLKIQPAKLEDSAVYLCASSLVAPTDTQYFGPGTRLTVL.